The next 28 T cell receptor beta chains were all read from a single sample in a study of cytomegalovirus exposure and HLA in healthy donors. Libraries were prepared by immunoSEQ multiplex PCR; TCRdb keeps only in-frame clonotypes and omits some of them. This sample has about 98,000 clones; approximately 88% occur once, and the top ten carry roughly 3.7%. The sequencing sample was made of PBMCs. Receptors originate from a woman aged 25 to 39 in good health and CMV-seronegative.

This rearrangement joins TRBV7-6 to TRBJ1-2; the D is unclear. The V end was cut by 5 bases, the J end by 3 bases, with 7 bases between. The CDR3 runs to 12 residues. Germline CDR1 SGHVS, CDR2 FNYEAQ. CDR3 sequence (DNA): TGTGCCAGCAGCCAGCGAGACTATGGCTACACCTTC. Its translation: CASSQRDYGYTF.

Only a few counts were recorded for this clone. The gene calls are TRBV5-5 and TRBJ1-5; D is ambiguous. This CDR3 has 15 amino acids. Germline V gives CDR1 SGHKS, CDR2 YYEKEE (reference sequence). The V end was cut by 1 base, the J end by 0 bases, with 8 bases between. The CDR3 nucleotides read TGTGCCAGCAGCTTGTACCGGTATAGCAATCAGCCCCAGCATTTT. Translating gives CASSLYRYSNQPQHF.

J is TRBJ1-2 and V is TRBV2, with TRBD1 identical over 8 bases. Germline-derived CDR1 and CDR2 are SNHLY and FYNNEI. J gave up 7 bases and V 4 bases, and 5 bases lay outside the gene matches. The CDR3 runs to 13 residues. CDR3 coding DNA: TGTGCCAGCAGTGTGGACAGGGTGGTTGGCTACACCTTC. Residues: CASSVDRVVGYTF. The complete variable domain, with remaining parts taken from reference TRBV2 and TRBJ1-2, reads EPEVTQTPSHQVTQMGQEVILRCVPISNHLYFYWYRQILGQKVEFLVSFYNNEISEKSEIFDDQFSVERPDGSNFTLKIRSTKLEDSAMYFCASSVDRVVGYTFGSGTRLTVV.

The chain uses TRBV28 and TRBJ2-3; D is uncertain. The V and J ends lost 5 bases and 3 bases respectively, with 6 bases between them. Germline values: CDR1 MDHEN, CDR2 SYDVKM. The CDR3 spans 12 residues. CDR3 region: CASSHSTDTQYF. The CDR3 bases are TGTGCCAGCAGTCACAGTACAGATACGCAGTATTTT. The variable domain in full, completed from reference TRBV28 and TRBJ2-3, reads DVKVTQSSRYLVKRTGEKVFLECVQDMDHENMFWYRQDPGLGLRLIYFSYDVKMKEKGDIPEGYSVSREKKERFSLILESASTNQTSMYLCASSHSTDTQYFGPGTRLTVL.

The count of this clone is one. In nucleotides, the CDR3 is TGTGCCAGCACGGGGGCGGGAGGTGAGCAGTTCTTC. Encoded protein: CASTGAGGEQFF. This rearrangement joins TRBV6-5 to TRBJ2-1; 8 nucleotides agree with TRBD2. The V and J ends lost 7 bases and 9 bases, in that order; junction bases with no gene match: 5. The CDR3 runs 12 residues. Germline V CDR1 and CDR2: MNHEY, SVGAGI.

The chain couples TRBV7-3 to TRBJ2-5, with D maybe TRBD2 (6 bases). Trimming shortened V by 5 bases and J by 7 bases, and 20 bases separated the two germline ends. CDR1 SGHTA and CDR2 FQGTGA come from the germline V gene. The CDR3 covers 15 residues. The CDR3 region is CASSKDHLAAGTQYF. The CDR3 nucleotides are TGTGCCAGCAGCAAAGACCACTTAGCGGCTGGGACCCAGTACTTC.

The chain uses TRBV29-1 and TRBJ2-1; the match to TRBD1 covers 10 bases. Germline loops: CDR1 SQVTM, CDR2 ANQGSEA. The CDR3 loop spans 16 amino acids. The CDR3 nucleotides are TGCAGAGCAAAGGGGACAGGGGTAGGTTCCTACAATGAGCAGTTCTTC. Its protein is CRAKGTGVGSYNEQFF.

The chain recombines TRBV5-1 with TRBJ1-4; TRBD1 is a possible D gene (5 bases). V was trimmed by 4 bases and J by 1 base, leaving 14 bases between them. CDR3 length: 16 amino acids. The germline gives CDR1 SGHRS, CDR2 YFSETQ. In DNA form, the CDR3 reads TGCGCCAGCAGCGCCCGTCCCGGGGGAACTAATGAAAAACTGTTTTTT. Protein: CASSARPGGTNEKLFF. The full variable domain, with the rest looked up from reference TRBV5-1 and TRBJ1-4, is KAGVTQTPRYLIKTRGQQVTLSCSPISGHRSVSWYQQTPGQGLQFLFEYFSETQRNKGNFPGRFSGRQFSNSRSEMNVSTLELGDSALYLCASSARPGGTNEKLFFGSGTQLSVL.

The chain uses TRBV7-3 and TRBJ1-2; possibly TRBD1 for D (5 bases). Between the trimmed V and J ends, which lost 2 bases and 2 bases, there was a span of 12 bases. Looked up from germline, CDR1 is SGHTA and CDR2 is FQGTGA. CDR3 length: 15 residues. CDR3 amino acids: CASSLYGGPNYGYTF. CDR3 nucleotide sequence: TGTGCCAGCAGCTTATACGGGGGACCGAACTATGGCTACACCTTC.

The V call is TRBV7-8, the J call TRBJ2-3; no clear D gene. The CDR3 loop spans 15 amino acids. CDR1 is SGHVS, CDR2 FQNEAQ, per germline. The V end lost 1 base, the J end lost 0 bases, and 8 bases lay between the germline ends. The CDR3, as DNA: TGTGCCAGCAGCTTAGATAGCCATAGCACAGATACGCAGTATTTT. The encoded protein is CASSLDSHSTDTQYF.

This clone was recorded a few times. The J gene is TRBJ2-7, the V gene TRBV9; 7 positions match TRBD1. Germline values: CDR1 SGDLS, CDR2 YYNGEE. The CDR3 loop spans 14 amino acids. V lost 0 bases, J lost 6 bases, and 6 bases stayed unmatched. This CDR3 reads CASSVDFSGGEQYF. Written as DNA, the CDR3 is TGTGCCAGCAGCGTAGACTTCTCAGGGGGCGAGCAGTACTTC.

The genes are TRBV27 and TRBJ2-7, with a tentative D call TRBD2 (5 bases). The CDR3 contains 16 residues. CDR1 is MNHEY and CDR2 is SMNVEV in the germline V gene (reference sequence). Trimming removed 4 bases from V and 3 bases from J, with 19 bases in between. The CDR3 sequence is CASSSLPAGIIYEQYF. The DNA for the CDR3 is TGTGCCAGCAGTTCCTTACCTGCCGGGATCATCTACGAGCAGTACTTC.

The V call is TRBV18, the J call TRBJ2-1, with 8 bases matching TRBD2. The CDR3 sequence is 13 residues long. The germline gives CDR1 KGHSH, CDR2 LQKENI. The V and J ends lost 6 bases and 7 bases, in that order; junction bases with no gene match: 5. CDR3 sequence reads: CASSLGGANEQFF. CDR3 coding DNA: TGTGCCAGCTCCCTCGGGGGGGCAAATGAGCAGTTCTTC.

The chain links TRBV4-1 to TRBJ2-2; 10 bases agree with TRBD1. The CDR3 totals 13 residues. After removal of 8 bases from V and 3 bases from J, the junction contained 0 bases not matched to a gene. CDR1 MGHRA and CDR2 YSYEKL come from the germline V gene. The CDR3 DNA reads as TGCGCCAGCGGGACAGGGGACACCGGGGAGCTGTTTTTT. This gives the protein CASGTGDTGELFF.

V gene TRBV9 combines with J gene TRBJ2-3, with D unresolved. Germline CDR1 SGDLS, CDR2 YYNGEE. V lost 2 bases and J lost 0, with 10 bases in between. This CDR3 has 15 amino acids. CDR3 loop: CASSVIPGSTDTQYF. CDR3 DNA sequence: TGTGCCAGCAGCGTGATCCCCGGTAGCACAGATACGCAGTATTTT. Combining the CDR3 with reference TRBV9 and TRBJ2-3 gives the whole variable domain DSGVTQTPKHLITATGQRVTLRCSPRSGDLSVYWYQQSLDQGLQFLIQYYNGEERAKGNILERFSAQQFPDLHSELNLSSLELGDSALYFCASSVIPGSTDTQYFGPGTRLTVL.

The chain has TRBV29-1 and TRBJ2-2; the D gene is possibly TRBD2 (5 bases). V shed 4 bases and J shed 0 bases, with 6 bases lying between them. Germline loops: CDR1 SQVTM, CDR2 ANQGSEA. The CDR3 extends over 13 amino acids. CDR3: CSVGRSNTGELFF. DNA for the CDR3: TGCAGCGTTGGGAGGTCGAACACCGGGGAGCTGTTTTTT.

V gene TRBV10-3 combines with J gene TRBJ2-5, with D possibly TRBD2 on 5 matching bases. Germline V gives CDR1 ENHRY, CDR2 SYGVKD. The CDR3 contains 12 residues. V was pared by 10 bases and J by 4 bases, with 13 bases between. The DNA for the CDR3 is TGTGCCACAGCAACTAGTACAGAGACCCAGTACTTC. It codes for CATATSTETQYF.

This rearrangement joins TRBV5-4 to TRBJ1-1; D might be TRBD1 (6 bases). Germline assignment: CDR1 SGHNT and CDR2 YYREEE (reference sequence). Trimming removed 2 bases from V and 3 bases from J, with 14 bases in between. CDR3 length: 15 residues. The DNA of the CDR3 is TGTGCCAGCAGCTTAGAATGGGGGCGGGACACTGAAGCTTTCTTT. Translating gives CASSLEWGRDTEAFF.

The CDR3 here is CASSSTSASGSWDEQYF. For the CDR3, the DNA is TGTGCCAGCAGCTCAACCTCGGCTAGCGGGAGTTGGGACGAGCAGTACTTC. The chain couples TRBV11-2 to TRBJ2-7; 10 bases are shared with TRBD2. This CDR3 contains 17 residues. J was trimmed by 5 bases and V by 4 bases; bases with no gene match: 14. The V gene's germline CDR1 is SGHAT and CDR2 FQNNGV.

This CDR3 reads CAISEDNNEKLFF. CDR3 in DNA: TGTGCCATCAGTGAGGACAATAATGAAAAACTGTTTTTT. This chain links TRBV10-3 with TRBJ1-4; no firm D call. The CDR3 totals 13 residues. Looked up from germline, CDR1 is ENHRY and CDR2 is SYGVKD. V gave up 2 bases and J gave up 4 bases, with 5 bases separating them.

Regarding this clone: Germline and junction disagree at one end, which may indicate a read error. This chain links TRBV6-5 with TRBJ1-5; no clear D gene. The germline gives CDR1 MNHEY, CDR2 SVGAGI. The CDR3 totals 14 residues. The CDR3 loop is CASSEFPNNQAQHF. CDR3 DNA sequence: TGTGCCAGCAGTGAATTCCCCAATAATCAGGCCCAGCATTTT.

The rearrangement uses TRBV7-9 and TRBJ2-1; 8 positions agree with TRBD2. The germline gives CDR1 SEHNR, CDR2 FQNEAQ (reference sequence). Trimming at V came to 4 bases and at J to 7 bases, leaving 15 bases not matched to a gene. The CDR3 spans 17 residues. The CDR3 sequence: CASSYSLGAGGVNEQFF. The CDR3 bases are TGTGCCAGCAGCTACTCGCTCGGGGCGGGGGGAGTAAATGAGCAGTTCTTC.

CDR3 sequence: CASSLFSGDDEKLFF. Written as DNA, the CDR3 is TGTGCCAGCAGTTTATTCTCGGGGGATGATGAAAAACTGTTTTTT. The chain links TRBV27 to TRBJ1-4; weak D call: TRBD1 (5 bases). Trimming left V 1 base short and J 6 bases short, with 12 bases between. Germline loops: CDR1 MNHEY, CDR2 SMNVEV (reference sequence). The CDR3 consists of 15 residues.

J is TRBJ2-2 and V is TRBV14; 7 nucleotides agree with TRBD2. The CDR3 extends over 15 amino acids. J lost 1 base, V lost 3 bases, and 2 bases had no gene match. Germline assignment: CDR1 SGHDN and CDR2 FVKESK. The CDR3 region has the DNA TGTGCCAGCAGCCATTTAGCGGGGAACACCGGGGAGCTGTTTTTT. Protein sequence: CASSHLAGNTGELFF.

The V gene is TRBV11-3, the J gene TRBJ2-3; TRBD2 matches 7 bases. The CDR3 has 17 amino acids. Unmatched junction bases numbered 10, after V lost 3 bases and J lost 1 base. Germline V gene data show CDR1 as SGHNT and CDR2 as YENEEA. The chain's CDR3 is CASSFHGSGGGTDTQYF. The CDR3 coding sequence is TGTGCCAGCAGCTTTCATGGGTCGGGAGGAGGCACAGATACGCAGTATTTT.

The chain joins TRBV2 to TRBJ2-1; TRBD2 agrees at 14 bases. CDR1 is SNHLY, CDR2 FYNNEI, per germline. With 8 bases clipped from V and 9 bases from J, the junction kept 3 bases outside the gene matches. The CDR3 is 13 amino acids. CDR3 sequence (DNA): TGTGCCAGCGGGGGACTAGCGGGGGTTGAGCAGTTCTTC. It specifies CASGGLAGVEQFF.

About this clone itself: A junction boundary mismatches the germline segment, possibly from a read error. CDR3 residues: CASTNRNPRGWALHF. DNA for the CDR3: TGTGCCAGCACGAACAGGAATCCCAGGGGCTGGGCCCTCCACTTC. The rearrangement links TRBV28 to TRBJ2-7; possibly TRBD1 for D (6 bases). CDR1 is MDHEN, CDR2 SYDVKM, per germline. This CDR3 is 15 amino acids long.

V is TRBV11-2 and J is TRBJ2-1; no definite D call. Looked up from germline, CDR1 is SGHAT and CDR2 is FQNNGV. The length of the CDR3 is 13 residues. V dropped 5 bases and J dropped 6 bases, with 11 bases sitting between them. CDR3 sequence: CASSPEVSNEQFF. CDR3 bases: TGTGCCAGCAGCCCCGAAGTCAGCAATGAGCAGTTCTTC.